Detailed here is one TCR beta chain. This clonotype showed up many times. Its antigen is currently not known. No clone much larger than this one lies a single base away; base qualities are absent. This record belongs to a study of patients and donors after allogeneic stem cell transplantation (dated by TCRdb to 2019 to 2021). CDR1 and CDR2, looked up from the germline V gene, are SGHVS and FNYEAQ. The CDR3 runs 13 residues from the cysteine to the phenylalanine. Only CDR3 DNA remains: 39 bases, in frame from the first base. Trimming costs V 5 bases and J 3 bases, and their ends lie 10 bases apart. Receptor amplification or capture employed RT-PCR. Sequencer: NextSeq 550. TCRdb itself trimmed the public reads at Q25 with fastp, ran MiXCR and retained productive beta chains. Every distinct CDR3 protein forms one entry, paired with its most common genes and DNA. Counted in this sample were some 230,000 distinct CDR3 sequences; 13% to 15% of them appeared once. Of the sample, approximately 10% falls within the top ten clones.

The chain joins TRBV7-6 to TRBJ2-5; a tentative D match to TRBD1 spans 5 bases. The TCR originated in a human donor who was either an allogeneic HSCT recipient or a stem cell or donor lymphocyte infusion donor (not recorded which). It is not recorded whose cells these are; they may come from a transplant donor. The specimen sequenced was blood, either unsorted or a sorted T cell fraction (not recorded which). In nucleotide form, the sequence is TGTGCCAGCAGCCTGTCAGGGAAAGAGACCCAGTACTTC. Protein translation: CASSLSGKETQYF.